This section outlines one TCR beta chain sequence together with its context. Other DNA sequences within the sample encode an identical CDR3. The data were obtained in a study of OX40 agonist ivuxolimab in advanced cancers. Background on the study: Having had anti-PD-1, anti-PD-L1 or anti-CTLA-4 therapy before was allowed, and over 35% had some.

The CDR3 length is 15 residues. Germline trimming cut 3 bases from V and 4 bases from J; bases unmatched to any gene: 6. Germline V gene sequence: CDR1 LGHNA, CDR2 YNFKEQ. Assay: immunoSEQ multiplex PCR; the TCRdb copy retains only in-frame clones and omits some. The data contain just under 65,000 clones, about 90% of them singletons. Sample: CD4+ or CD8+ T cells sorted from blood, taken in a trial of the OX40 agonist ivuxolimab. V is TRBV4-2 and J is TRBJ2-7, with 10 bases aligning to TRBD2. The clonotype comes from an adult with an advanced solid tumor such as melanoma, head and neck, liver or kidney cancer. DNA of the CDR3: TGTGCCAGCAGCCAGGATCGGACTAGCGGATACGAGCAGTACTTC. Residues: CASSQDRTSGYEQYF.